The 10 T cell receptor beta chains below were found in one sample sequenced in a study of long-term antiretroviral therapy in people with HIV. immunoSEQ v3.0 was run at survey level. This table comes from immunoSEQ multiplex PCR, and its TCRdb copy is limited to in-frame clones, with some not included. Of 40,000 to 50,000 clones listed, approximately 94% are singletons. The sequencing used unsorted PBMCs, collected approximately 9.5 years after starting antiretroviral therapy. Source of these receptors: a man younger than 45 with HIV.

The chain couples TRBV28 to TRBJ1-1; no clear D gene. This CDR3 has 15 residues. Germline V gene lookup returns CDR1 MDHEN and CDR2 SYDVKM. Trimming took off 6 bases at V and 1 base at J, with 15 bases between the two ends. The CDR3 protein is CASRPSARWNTEAFF. CDR3 coding DNA: TGTGCCAGCAGGCCATCTGCCAGATGGAACACTGAAGCTTTCTTT.

V gene TRBV14 combines with J gene TRBJ2-1; no reliable D call. This CDR3 contains 13 residues. Germline CDR1 and CDR2: SGHDN and FVKESK. Between the trimmed V and J ends, which lost 4 bases and 2 bases, there was a span of 6 bases. The CDR3, as DNA: TGTGCCAGCAGCCTTGCAACCTACAATGAGCAGTTCTTC. This encodes CASSLATYNEQFF.

The chain employs TRBV19 and TRBJ2-3; D uncertain. The CDR3 consists of 13 residues. V lost 5 bases to trimming and J lost 3 bases, with 9 bases between them. CDR1 is LNHDA and CDR2 is SQIVND in the germline V gene (reference sequence). The DNA of the CDR3 is TGTGCCAGTAGTCTTGTGGAGACAGATACGCAGTATTTT. It is translated as CASSLVETDTQYF.

This rearrangement joins TRBV6-5 to TRBJ2-7, with TRBD1 matching 7 bases. The ends lost 0 bases at V and 2 bases at J; junction bases unmatched: 4. The CDR3 is 15 residues long. The germline V gene encodes CDR1 MNHEY and CDR2 SVGAGI. CDR3 loop: CASSYSGTATYEQYF. In DNA form, the CDR3 reads TGTGCCAGCAGTTACTCCGGGACAGCAACCTACGAGCAGTACTTC.

This clone was seen once. The J gene is TRBJ2-3, the V gene TRBV5-1, with 10 bases identical to TRBD2. The CDR3 is 15 amino acids. V shed 9 bases and J 2 bases; nucleotides not matched to a gene: 9. Germline lookup yields CDR1 SGHRS and CDR2 YFSETQ. The CDR3 here is CATSPSGGYTDTQYF. The CDR3, as DNA: TGCGCCACCTCACCTAGCGGGGGCTACACAGATACGCAGTATTTT.

This chain joins TRBV5-4 and TRBJ1-1; TRBD1 agrees at 9 bases. V shed 4 bases, J shed 4 bases, and the junction held 11 bases outside the gene matches. The CDR3 covers 16 residues. Germline V lookup: CDR1 SGHNT, CDR2 YYREEE (reference sequence). CDR3 coding DNA: TGTGCCAGCAGCCCGGGAGGGACAGGGTACGTCACTGAAGCTTTCTTT. Translating gives CASSPGGTGYVTEAFF.

The genes are TRBV6-6 and TRBJ2-7, with D possibly TRBD2 on 6 matching bases. The CDR3 runs 13 residues. In germline, CDR1 is MNHNY, CDR2 SVGAGI (reference sequence). Trimming stripped 0 bases from V and 10 bases from J, with 13 bases between. Here the CDR3 DNA reads TGTGCCAGCAGTTACTCGAAGGGGAGGCAACAGTACGTC. Protein sequence: CASSYSKGRQQYV.

In this sample, this clone turned up once. V usage is TRBV4-1 and J usage is TRBJ2-1, with D hard to call. Germline V gives CDR1 MGHRA, CDR2 YSYEKL. Trimming removed 1 base from V and 4 bases from J, with 8 bases in between. This CDR3 contains 14 residues. Here the CDR3 reads CASSQGTGYNEQFF. CDR3 bases: TGCGCCAGCAGCCAAGGGACGGGTTACAATGAGCAGTTCTTC.

The rearrangement uses TRBV11-3 and TRBJ2-2; perhaps TRBD1 as D (6 bases). V was cut by 6 bases and J by 1 base, with 15 bases left in between. There are 16 residues in the CDR3. Germline CDR1 reads SGHNT; CDR2 reads YENEEA. The CDR3 loop reads CASSSSTGMNTGELFF. Here the CDR3 DNA reads TGTGCCAGCAGTTCATCTACAGGGATGAACACCGGGGAGCTGTTTTTT.

The chain has TRBV27 and TRBJ2-1; D remains ambiguous. Germline V gene data show CDR1 as MNHEY and CDR2 as SMNVEV (reference sequence). This CDR3 is built from 13 residues. The V and J ends lost 6 bases and 6 bases respectively, with 12 bases between them. The CDR3 nucleotides are TGTGCCAGCAGCCCAATCGACCGCAATGAGCAGTTCTTC. This encodes CASSPIDRNEQFF.